Described below is a single TCR beta chain sequence and its context. The antigen is undetermined. These data belong to a study of cytomegalovirus exposure and HLA in healthy donors. Points from the study as a whole: As was reported, the classifier diagnosed cytomegalovirus status with high specificity and sensitivity. Whilst most TCR sequences proved rare, a subset of public TCRs occurred across many donors. In vitro experiments confirmed that three CMV-associated chains were specific for CMV antigens.

This CDR3 has 14 residues. The donors were part of the validation cohort, which consisted of under 150 subjects and was separate from the first cohort of several hundred subjects. Clones were read by immunoSEQ multiplex PCR, and TCRdb kept only the in-frame ones, dropping some. The data contain some 78,000 clones, about 95% of them singletons. The specimen sequenced was PBMCs. This clonotype was obtained from a young man in good health and CMV-seropositive. The chain links TRBV21-1 to TRBJ1-3. TRBV21-1 counts as a pseudogene. The CDR3 loop reads CASRSRGSGNTIYF. The CDR3 DNA follows: TGTGCCAGCCGCTCTCGGGGCTCTGGAAACACCATATATTTT.